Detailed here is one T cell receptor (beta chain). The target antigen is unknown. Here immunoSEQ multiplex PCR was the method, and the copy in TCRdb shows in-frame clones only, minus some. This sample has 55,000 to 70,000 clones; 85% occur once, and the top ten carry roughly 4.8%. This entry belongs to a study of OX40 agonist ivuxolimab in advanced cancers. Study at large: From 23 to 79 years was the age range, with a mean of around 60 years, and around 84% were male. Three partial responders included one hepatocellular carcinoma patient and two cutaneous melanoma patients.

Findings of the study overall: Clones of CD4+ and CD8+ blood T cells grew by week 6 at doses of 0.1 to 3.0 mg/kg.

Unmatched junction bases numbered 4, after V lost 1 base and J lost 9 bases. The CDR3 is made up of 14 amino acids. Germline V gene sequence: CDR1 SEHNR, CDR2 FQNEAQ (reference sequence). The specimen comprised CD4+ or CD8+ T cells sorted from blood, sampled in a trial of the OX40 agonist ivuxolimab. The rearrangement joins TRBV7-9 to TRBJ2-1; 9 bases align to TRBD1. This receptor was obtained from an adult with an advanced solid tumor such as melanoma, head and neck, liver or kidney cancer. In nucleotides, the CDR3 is TGTGCCAGCAGCTTAGACAGGGGGCAAGCTGAGCAGTTCTTC. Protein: CASSLDRGQAEQFF.